This T cell receptor beta chain appears in the sequencing data of a study of OX40 agonist ivuxolimab in advanced cancers. Comment on this clone: Its cognate antigen is unknown.

TCRdb keeps only in-frame clones here, not all; method: immunoSEQ multiplex PCR. The sample has tens of thousands of clones, 80% to 90% seen once. General study results and limits: Undetermined was the antigen specificity of the expanded peripheral T cells. The CD4+ and CD8+ T cells in the blood had expanded clonally by week 6 at 0.1 to 3.0 mg/kg.

The V segment lost 6 bases and the J segment 3 bases; nucleotides outside the gene matches: 9. Per the germline V gene, CDR1 is MNHEY and CDR2 is SVGAGI. The CDR3 is 15 residues long. Material: CD4+ or CD8+ T cells sorted from blood, obtained in a trial of the OX40 agonist ivuxolimab. The J gene is TRBJ2-7, the V gene TRBV6-5; 9 nucleotides align to TRBD1. The sequence came from an adult with an advanced solid tumor such as melanoma, head and neck, liver or kidney cancer. The CDR3 DNA reads TGTGCCAGCAGCAACGGACAGGGGCCATACTACGAGCAGTACTTC. The encoded protein is CASSNGQGPYYEQYF.